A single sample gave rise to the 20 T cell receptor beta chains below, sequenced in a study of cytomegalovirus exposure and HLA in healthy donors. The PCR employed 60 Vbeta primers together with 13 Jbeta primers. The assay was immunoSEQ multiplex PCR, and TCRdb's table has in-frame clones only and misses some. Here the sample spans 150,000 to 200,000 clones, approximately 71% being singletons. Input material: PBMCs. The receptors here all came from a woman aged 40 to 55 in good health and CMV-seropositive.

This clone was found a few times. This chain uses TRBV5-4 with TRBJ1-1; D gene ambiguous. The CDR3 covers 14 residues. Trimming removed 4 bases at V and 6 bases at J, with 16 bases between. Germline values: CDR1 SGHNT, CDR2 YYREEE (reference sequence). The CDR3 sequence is CASSLIQAQAEAFF. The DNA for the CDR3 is TGTGCCAGCAGCCTAATCCAGGCCCAGGCTGAAGCTTTCTTT.

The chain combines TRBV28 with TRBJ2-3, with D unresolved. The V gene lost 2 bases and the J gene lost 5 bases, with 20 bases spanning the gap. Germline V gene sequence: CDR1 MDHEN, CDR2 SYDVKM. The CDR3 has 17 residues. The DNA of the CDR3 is TGTGCCAGCAGTTTAAGTAGGAGATCCGGTGTGGGAGATACGCAGTATTTT. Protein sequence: CASSLSRRSGVGDTQYF.

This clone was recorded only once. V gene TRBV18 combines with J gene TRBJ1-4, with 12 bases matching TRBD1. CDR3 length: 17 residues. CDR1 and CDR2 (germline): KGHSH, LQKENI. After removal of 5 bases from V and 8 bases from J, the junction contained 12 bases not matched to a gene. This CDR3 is CASSRGQGAMGKEKLFF. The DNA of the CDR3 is TGTGCCAGCTCAAGGGGACAGGGGGCGATGGGCAAAGAAAAACTGTTTTTT.

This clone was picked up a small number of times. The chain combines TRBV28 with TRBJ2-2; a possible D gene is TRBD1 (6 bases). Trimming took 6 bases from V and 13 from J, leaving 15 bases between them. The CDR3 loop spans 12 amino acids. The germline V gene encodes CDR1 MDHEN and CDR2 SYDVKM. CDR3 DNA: TGTGCCAGCAGCGTACAGGGTCTGAGGCTGTTTTTT. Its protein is CASSVQGLRLFF.

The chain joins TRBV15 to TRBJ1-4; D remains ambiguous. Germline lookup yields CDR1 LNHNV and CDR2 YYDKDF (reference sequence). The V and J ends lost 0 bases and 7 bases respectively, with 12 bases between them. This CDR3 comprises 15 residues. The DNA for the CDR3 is TGTGCCACCAGCAGAGATTCGGGAAGTGTTGAAAAACTGTTTTTT. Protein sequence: CATSRDSGSVEKLFF.

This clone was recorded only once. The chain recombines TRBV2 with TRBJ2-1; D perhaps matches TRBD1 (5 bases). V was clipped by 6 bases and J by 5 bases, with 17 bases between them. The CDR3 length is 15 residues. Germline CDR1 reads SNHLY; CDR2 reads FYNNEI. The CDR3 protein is CASRSTQGANNEQFF. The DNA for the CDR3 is TGTGCCAGCAGGTCCACCCAGGGCGCTAACAATGAGCAGTTCTTC. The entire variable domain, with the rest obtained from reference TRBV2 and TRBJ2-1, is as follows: EPEVTQTPSHQVTQMGQEVILRCVPISNHLYFYWYRQILGQKVEFLVSFYNNEISEKSEIFDDQFSVERPDGSNFTLKIRSTKLEDSAMYFCASRSTQGANNEQFFGPGTRLTVL.

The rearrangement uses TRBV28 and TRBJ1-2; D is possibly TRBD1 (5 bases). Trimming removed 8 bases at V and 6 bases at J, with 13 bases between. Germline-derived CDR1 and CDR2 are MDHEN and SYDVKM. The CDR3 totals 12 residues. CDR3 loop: CASLLLGDGYTF. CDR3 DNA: TGTGCCAGCCTACTATTAGGGGATGGCTACACCTTC.

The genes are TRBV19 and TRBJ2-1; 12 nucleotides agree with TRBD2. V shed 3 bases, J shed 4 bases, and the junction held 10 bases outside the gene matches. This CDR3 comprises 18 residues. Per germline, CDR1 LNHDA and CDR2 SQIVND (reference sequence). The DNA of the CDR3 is TGTGCCAGTAGTATCTCTAGCGGGAGGGCCGGTGGGTACAATGAGCAGTTCTTC. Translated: CASSISSGRAGGYNEQFF.

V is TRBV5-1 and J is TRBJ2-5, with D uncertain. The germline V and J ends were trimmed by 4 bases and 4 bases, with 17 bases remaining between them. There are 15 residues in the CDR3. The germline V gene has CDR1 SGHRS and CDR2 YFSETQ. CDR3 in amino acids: CASSLIPLGGETQYF. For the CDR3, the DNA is TGCGCCAGCAGCCTCATCCCCCTAGGTGGAGAGACCCAGTACTTC.

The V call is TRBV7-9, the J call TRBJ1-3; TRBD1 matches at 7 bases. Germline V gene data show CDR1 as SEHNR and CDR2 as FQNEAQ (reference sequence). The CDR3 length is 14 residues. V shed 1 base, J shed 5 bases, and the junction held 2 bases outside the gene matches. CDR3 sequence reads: CASSLGQGRNTIYF. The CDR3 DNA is TGTGCCAGCAGCTTAGGACAGGGACGAAACACCATATATTTT.

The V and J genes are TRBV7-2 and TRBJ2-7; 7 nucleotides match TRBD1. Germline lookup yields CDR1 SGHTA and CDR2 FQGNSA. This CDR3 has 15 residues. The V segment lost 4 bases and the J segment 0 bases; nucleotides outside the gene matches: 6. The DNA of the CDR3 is TGTGCCAGCAGCTCGGACAGGAGTAGCTCCTACGAGCAGTACTTC. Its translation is CASSSDRSSSYEQYF. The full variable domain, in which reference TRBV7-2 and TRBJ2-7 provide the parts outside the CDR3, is GAGVSQSPSNKVTEKGKDVELRCDPISGHTALYWYRQSLGQGLEFLIYFQGNSAPDKSGLPSDRFSAERTGGSVSTLTIQRTQQEDSAVYLCASSSDRSSSYEQYFGPGTRLTVT.

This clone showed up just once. As DNA, the CDR3 is TGTGCCAGCAGCTTGGACAGAGGAACTATAGAGGAGCAGTACTTC. Protein: CASSLDRGTIEEQYF. This sequence joins TRBV7-8 and TRBJ2-7, with a possible D match to TRBD1 (6 bases). CDR1 and CDR2 from the germline V gene are SGHVS and FQNEAQ. With 3 bases removed from V and 7 bases from J, the gap between germline ends came to 19 bases. CDR3 length equals 15 residues.

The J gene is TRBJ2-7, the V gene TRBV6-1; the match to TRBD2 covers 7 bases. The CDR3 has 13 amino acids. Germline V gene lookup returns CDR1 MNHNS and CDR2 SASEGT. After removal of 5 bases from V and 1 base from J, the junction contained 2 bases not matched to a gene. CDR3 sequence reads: CASSMRESYEQYF. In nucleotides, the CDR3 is TGTGCCAGCAGTATGCGGGAGTCCTACGAGCAGTACTTC.

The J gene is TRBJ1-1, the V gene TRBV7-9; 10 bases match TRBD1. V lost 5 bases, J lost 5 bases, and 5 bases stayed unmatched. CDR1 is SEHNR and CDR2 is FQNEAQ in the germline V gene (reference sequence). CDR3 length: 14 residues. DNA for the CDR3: TGTGCCAGCAGCGACAGACAGGGGGCTACTGAAGCTTTCTTT. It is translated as CASSDRQGATEAFF.

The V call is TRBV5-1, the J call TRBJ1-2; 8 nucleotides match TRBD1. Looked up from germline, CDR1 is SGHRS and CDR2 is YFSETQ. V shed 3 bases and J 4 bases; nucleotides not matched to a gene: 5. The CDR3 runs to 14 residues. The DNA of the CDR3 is TGCGCCAGCAGCTCGGACGGACAGGGCTATGGCTACACCTTC. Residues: CASSSDGQGYGYTF.

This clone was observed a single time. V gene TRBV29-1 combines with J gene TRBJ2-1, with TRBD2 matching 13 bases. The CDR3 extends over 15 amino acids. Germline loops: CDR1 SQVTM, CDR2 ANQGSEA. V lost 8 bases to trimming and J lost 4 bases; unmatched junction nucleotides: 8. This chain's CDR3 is CSSRLAGGPYNEQFF. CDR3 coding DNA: TGCAGCTCCCGACTAGCGGGAGGACCTTACAATGAGCAGTTCTTC.

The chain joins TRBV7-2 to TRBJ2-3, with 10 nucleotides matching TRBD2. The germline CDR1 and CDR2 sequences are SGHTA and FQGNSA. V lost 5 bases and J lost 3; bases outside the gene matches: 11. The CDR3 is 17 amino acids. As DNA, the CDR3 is TGTGCCAGCAGCCCTATAGGAGCGGGAGGGAAGACAGATACGCAGTATTTT. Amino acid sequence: CASSPIGAGGKTDTQYF.

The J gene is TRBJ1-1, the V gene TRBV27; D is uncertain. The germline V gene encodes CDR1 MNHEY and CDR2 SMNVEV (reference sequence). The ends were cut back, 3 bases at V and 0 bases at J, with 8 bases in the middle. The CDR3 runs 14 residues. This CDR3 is CASSLTEVNTEAFF. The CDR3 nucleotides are TGTGCCAGCAGTTTGACTGAGGTGAACACTGAAGCTTTCTTT.

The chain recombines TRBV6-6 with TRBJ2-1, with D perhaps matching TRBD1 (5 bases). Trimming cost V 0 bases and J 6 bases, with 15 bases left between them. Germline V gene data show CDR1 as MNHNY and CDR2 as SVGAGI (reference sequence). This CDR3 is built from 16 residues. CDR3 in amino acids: CASSYSSAGQGNEQFF. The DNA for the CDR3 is TGTGCCAGCAGTTACTCAAGCGCAGGGCAGGGCAATGAGCAGTTCTTC.

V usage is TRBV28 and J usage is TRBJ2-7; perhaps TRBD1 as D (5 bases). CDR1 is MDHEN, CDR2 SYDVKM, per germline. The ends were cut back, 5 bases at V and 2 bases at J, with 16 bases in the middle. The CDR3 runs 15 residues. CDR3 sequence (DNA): TGTGCCAGCAGTCTTCGGGTGGGGCCGACCTACGAGCAGTACTTC. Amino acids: CASSLRVGPTYEQYF.